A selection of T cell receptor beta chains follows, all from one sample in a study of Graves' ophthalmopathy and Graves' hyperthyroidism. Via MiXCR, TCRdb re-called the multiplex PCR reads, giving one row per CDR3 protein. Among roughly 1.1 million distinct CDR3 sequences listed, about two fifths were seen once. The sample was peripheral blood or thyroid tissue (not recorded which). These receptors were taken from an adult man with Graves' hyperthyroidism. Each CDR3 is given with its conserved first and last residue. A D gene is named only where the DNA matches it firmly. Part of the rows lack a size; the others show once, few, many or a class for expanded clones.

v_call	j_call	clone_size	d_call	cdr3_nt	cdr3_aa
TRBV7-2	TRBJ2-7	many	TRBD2	TGTGCCAGCAGCTTAGGTCACCCGGGGAGGGGCAACGAGCAGTACTTC	CASSLGHPGRGNEQYF
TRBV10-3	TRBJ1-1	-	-	TGTGCCATCAGTGAGTCGGGCTATGAAGCTTTCTTT	CAISESGYEAFF
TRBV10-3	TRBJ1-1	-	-	TGTGCCATCAGTGTAGACCCCGAGGACACTGAAGCTTTCTTT	CAISVDPEDTEAFF
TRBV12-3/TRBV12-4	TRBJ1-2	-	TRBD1	TGTGCCAGCAGACCCCAGGGGGGAGTCGGCTACACCTTC	CASRPQGGVGYTF
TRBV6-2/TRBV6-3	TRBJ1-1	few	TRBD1	TGTGCCAGCAGTTTTTCTGGACAGGGGACCACTGAAGCTTTCTTT	CASSFSGQGTTEAFF
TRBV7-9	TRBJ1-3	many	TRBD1	TGTGCCAGCAGCCTGGACAGGGGGATCATCTCTGGAAACACCATATATTTT	CASSLDRGIISGNTIYF
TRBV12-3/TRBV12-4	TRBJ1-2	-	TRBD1	TGTGCCAGCAGTTTAACACGGACAGGGGGCTCGGGCTACACCTTC	CASSLTRTGGSGYTF
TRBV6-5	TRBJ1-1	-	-	TGTGCCAGCAGTTACCGGGACGGTCCAAGGGTGATGAACACTGAAGCTTTCTTT	CASSYRDGPRVMNTEAFF
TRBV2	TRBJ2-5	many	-	TGTGCCAGCAGATCAGAGACCCAGTACTTC	CASRSETQYF
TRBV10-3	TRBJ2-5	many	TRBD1	TGTGCCATCAGTGAGCGGGACAGGGATGTTTTGCGAGAGACCCAGTACTTC	CAISERDRDVLRETQYF
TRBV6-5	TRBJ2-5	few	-	TGTGCCAGCAGTTACCCAGGGAGAGAGACCCAGTACTTC	CASSYPGRETQYF
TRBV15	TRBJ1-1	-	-	TGTGCCACCAGCAGGGGGGGTGGAATGAACACTGAAGCTTTCTTT	CATSRGGGMNTEAFF
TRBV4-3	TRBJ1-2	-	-	TGCGCCAGCAGCCAAGATCTCGCGGAGGTCTATGGCTACACCTTC	CASSQDLAEVYGYTF
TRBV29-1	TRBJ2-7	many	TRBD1	TGCAGCGTTGAGGCCCGGACAGGGTCCGAGCAGTACTTC	CSVEARTGSEQYF
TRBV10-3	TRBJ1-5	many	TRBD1	TGTGCCATCAGTGCCAACACCTGGACAGGGGAAAAATATCAGCCCCAGCATTTT	CAISANTWTGEKYQPQHF
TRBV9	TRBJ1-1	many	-	TGTGCCAGCAGCTCAATGTGGGGCACTGAAGCTTTCTTT	CASSSMWGTEAFF
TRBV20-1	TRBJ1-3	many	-	TGCAGTGCTAGAGTGAACGTCTACTCTGGAAACACCATATATTTT	CSARVNVYSGNTIYF
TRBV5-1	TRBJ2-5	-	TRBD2	TGCGCCAGCAGCTTGGGTATCCCTAGCGGGAGATCGAAGACCCAGTACTTC	CASSLGIPSGRSKTQYF
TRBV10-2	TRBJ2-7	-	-	TGCGCCAGCAGGAACGGGACTGGGTGGGGCGAGCAGTACTTC	CASRNGTGWGEQYF
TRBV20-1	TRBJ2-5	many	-	TGCAGTGCCCCAAGGGAACAGCAAGAGACCCAGTACTTC	CSAPREQQETQYF
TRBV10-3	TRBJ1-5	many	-	TGTGCCACCTTAGACAGGTACAATCAGCCCCAGCATTTT	CATLDRYNQPQHF
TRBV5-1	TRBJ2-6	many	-	TGCGCCACCCGGGTAACCGGGGCCAACGTCCTGACTTTC	CATRVTGANVLTF
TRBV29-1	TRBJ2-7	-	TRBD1	TGCAGCGTTGAAGATGGGACAGGGTTTGACGAGCAGTACTTC	CSVEDGTGFDEQYF
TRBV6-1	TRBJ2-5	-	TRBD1	TGTGCCAGCGCTTTTGGACAGGGGCAAGAGACCCAGTACTTC	CASAFGQGQETQYF
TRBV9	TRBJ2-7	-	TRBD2	TGTGCCAGCAGCGTTGAGGGCGGGAGCTCCTACGAGCAGTACTTC	CASSVEGGSSYEQYF
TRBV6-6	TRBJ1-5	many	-	TGTGCCAGCAGTTATGTTGCAGATAGCAATCAGCCCCAGCATTTT	CASSYVADSNQPQHF
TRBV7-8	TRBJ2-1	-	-	TGTGCCAGCAGCCGGACTGACAATGAGCAGTTCTTC	CASSRTDNEQFF
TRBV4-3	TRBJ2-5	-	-	TGCGCCAGCAGCCAAATTAGCGGCCAAGAGACCCAGTACTTC	CASSQISGQETQYF
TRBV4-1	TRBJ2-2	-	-	TGCGCCAGCAGCCAATTTGGATCGAGGGACACCGGGGAGCTGTTTTTT	CASSQFGSRDTGELFF
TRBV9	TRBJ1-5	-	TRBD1	TGTGCCAGCAGCCTAGGTAACCGGGACAGGAATTTT	CASSLGNRDRNF